The 26 T cell receptor beta chains listed next were all sequenced from one sample in a study of CD8 T cells in Susac syndrome. Random hexamers were used to reverse transcribe an amount of roughly 0.45 to 1 ug RNA. TCRdb ran MiXCR on the immunoSEQ multiplex PCR reads and lists one entry per CDR3 protein. The table records tens of thousands of distinct CDR3 sequences, 95% to 96% of them present only once. The material sequenced was CD8+ T cells from PBMCs. All receptors come from a human donor with Susac syndrome.

V and J are TRBV20-1 and TRBJ2-1; 9 nucleotides align to TRBD2. With V trimmed by 2 bases and J by 8 bases, 7 bases remained unmatched. The CDR3 loop spans 14 amino acids. Per germline, CDR1 DFQATT and CDR2 SNEGSKA (reference sequence). This CDR3 is CSARTSGGPHEQFF. DNA for the CDR3: TGCAGTGCTAGAACGAGCGGGGGGCCACATGAGCAGTTCTTC.

The chain carries TRBV5-1 and TRBJ2-2; D is unresolved. Trimming shortened V by 0 bases and J by 0 bases, and 6 bases separated the two germline ends. The CDR3 sequence is 15 residues long. CDR1 and CDR2 (germline): SGHRS, YFSETQ. CDR3 sequence: CASSLDSANTGELFF. DNA of the CDR3: TGCGCCAGCAGCTTGGATTCGGCGAACACCGGGGAGCTGTTTTTT.

The chain uses TRBV7-8 and TRBJ2-7; D is unresolved. This CDR3 has 12 amino acids. CDR1 and CDR2 (germline): SGHVS, FQNEAQ. Trimming took off 1 base at V and 5 bases at J, with 6 bases between the two ends. CDR3: CASSLGRDEQYF. DNA of the CDR3: TGTGCCAGCAGCTTAGGACGAGACGAGCAGTACTTC. Supplemented by reference TRBV7-8 and TRBJ2-7, the full variable domain reads GAGVSQSPRYKVAKRGQDVALRCDPISGHVSLFWYQQALGQGPEFLTYFQNEAQLDKSGLPSDRFFAERPEGSVSTLKIQRTQQEDSAVYLCASSLGRDEQYFGPGTRLTVT.

The chain carries TRBV4-3 and TRBJ1-5; 7 bases match TRBD1. V lost 0 bases to trimming and J lost 7 bases; unmatched junction nucleotides: 9. The CDR3 runs to 16 residues. The germline V gene has CDR1 LGHNA and CDR2 YSLEER. The CDR3 loop is CASSQDRAQQGQPQHF. The CDR3 DNA reads as TGCGCCAGCAGCCAAGATAGGGCCCAACAGGGGCAGCCCCAGCATTTT.

The chain employs TRBV27 and TRBJ2-7; D might be TRBD1 or TRBD2, each matching 5 bases. Germline-derived CDR1 and CDR2 are MNHEY and SMNVEV (reference sequence). Trimming removed 5 bases from V and 6 bases from J, with 20 bases in between. The length of the CDR3 is 15 residues. CDR3 residues: CASSARQGPLGEQYF. The CDR3 bases are TGTGCCAGCAGTGCCCGCCAGGGACCTCTTGGCGAGCAGTACTTC.

CDR3 bases: TGTGCCAGCAGTGAACGACTAGAATCCTATCAAGAGACCCAGTACTTC. Amino acid sequence: CASSERLESYQETQYF. The chain is built from TRBV25-1 and TRBJ2-5, with a possible D match to TRBD2 (6 bases). V shed 2 bases and J shed 2 bases, with 15 bases lying between them. The CDR3 is 16 amino acids. CDR1 is MGHDK and CDR2 is SYGVNS in the germline V gene.

The chain recombines TRBV6-5 with TRBJ1-6, with 7 nucleotides matching TRBD1. J gave up 10 bases and V 0 bases, and 15 bases lay outside the gene matches. This CDR3 region has 18 residues. The germline V gene has CDR1 MNHEY and CDR2 SVGAGI. The CDR3 coding sequence is TGTGCCAGCAGTTACTCCCAAGCGGAGGGGGCTATAATCTCACCCCTCCACTTT. This sequence encodes CASSYSQAEGAIISPLHF.

The chain employs TRBV6-5 and TRBJ1-1; no definite D call. Germline V gene lookup returns CDR1 MNHEY and CDR2 SVGAGI. The CDR3 covers 11 residues. V lost 2 bases and J 4 bases, leaving 2 bases between the germline ends. CDR3 protein: CASSYATEAFF. The CDR3 nucleotides are TGTGCCAGCAGTTACGCCACTGAAGCTTTCTTT.

The CDR3 sequence: CASSPSPLGNSPLHF. CDR3 sequence (DNA): TGTGCCAGCAGCCCCTCGCCTTTGGGTAATTCACCCCTCCACTTT. This chain joins TRBV7-2 and TRBJ1-6; unclear D gene. Germline CDR1 SGHTA, CDR2 FQGNSA. This CDR3 has 15 amino acids. V dropped 5 bases and J dropped 6 bases, with 14 bases sitting between them.

This clonotype was observed a single time. This chain links TRBV20-1 with TRBJ1-1; 10 nucleotides agree with TRBD1. Germline V gives CDR1 DFQATT, CDR2 SNEGSKA (reference sequence). V dropped 7 bases and J dropped 1; count of bases not matched to a gene: 9. This CDR3 contains 15 residues. The CDR3 here is CSVPTGGGGNTEAFF. In DNA, the CDR3 is TGCAGTGTCCCGACAGGGGGCGGTGGGAACACTGAAGCTTTCTTT.

Concerning this clonotype: The junction does not match germline at one end; this may be a read error. The V call is TRBV7-7, the J call TRBJ2-5; 8 bases map to TRBD1. This CDR3 has 17 amino acids. Germline CDR1 and CDR2: SSHAT and FNYEAQ (reference sequence). CDR3 residues: CASSLAGQGDSQETQYF. CDR3 DNA: TGTGCTAGCAGCTTAGCCGGACAGGGCGACTCTCAAGAGACCCAGTACTTC.

The chain couples TRBV30 to TRBJ2-5; D tentatively reads TRBD1 or TRBD2 (5 bases each). Germline V lookup: CDR1 GTSNPN, CDR2 SVGIG (reference sequence). Between the trimmed V and J ends, which lost 0 bases and 1 base, there was a span of 15 bases. This CDR3 spans 16 amino acids. The CDR3 DNA reads TGTGCCTGGAGTGTAAACGGGGCCGACCTCCAAGAGACCCAGTACTTC. Translation: CAWSVNGADLQETQYF.

V and J are TRBV7-2 and TRBJ1-2; D call uncertain. CDR3 length: 13 residues. With 7 bases removed from V and 1 base from J, the gap between germline ends came to 10 bases. Germline V gene data show CDR1 as SGHTA and CDR2 as FQGNSA. CDR3 in amino acids: CASTITRNYGYTF. The CDR3 region has the DNA TGTGCCAGCACCATCACGCGTAACTATGGCTACACCTTC.

The chain carries TRBV12-3 or TRBV12-4 and TRBJ1-2; D remains unclear. The V end was cut by 1 base, the J end by 4 bases, with 13 bases between. CDR3 length equals 15 residues. The CDR3 sequence: CASSLGGSRTYGYTF. The CDR3 bases are TGTGCCAGCAGTTTAGGAGGGTCGCGTACCTATGGCTACACCTTC.

The rearrangement links TRBV12-3 or TRBV12-4 to TRBJ1-5; TRBD1 agrees at 7 bases. Trimming removed 6 bases from V and 7 bases from J; junction bases left unmatched: 9. This CDR3 is built from 14 residues. CDR3 DNA sequence: TGTGCCAGCAGAAACACAGGGGTGGACCAGCCCCAGCATTTT. Residues: CASRNTGVDQPQHF.

V and J are TRBV7-8 and TRBJ1-1; 11 bases agree with TRBD1. The V and J ends lost 5 bases and 2 bases, in that order; junction bases with no gene match: 7. Germline CDR1 SGHVS, CDR2 FQNEAQ. CDR3 length equals 16 residues. The CDR3 region has the DNA TGTGCCAGCAGCCCAGACTGGACAGGGGGCAACACTGAAGCTTTCTTT. Translating it yields CASSPDWTGGNTEAFF.

J is TRBJ2-1 and V is TRBV2; TRBD1 might be the D (5 bases). Germline CDR1 SNHLY, CDR2 FYNNEI. CDR3 length equals 13 residues. Trimming removed 6 bases at V and 3 bases at J, with 9 bases between. The CDR3: CASRPTDYNEQFF. CDR3 DNA sequence: TGTGCCAGCAGGCCGACAGACTACAATGAGCAGTTCTTC.

The gene calls are TRBV30 and TRBJ1-2; TRBD1 matches at 7 bases. Unmatched junction bases numbered 6, after V lost 0 bases and J lost 8 bases. Germline-derived CDR1 and CDR2 are GTSNPN and SVGIG (reference sequence). The CDR3 is 13 residues long. The CDR3 nucleotides read TGTGCCTGGAGTGTAACAGGGGCTGACGGCTACACCTTC. Translating gives CAWSVTGADGYTF.

This clonotype was found a few times. V usage is TRBV2 and J usage is TRBJ2-7; 9 positions match TRBD1. V lost 6 bases to trimming and J lost 2 bases; unmatched junction nucleotides: 2. The germline V gene encodes CDR1 SNHLY and CDR2 FYNNEI. The CDR3 contains 13 residues. The CDR3 reads CASRGTGPYEQYF. The CDR3 DNA sequence: TGTGCCAGCAGGGGGACAGGGCCCTACGAGCAGTACTTC.

V gene TRBV9 combines with J gene TRBJ1-2, with 10 bases matching TRBD1. V trimming: 4 bases; J trimming: 5 bases; junction bases outside the gene matches: 11. Germline CDR1 and CDR2: SGDLS and YYNGEE. The CDR3 covers 16 residues. The CDR3, as DNA: TGTGCCAGCAGCCCCCCTGGACAGGGGGGGCGGTATGGCTACACCTTC. Translated, it gives CASSPPGQGGRYGYTF.

V and J are TRBV7-8 and TRBJ1-2; no reliable D call. Trimming took off 2 bases at V and 8 bases at J, with 9 bases between the two ends. The CDR3 sequence is 12 residues long. In germline, CDR1 is SGHVS, CDR2 FQNEAQ. CDR3 residues: CASSLFSGGYTF. The DNA of the CDR3 is TGTGCCAGCAGCTTATTTTCAGGCGGCTACACCTTC.

J is TRBJ2-7 and V is TRBV12-3 or TRBV12-4, with TRBD1 identical over 10 bases. V lost 6 bases, J lost 6 bases, and 8 bases stayed unmatched. The CDR3 runs to 14 residues. This CDR3 reads CASSDPGTGAEQYF. The CDR3 DNA reads TGTGCCAGCAGCGATCCCGGGACAGGGGCCGAGCAGTACTTC.

V and J are TRBV5-4 and TRBJ2-7; a possible D gene is TRBD1 (6 bases). Germline values: CDR1 SGHNT, CDR2 YYREEE (reference sequence). There are 15 residues in the CDR3. V lost 2 bases to trimming and J lost 0 bases, with 12 bases between them. The CDR3 region is CASSLGQRSSYEQYF. The CDR3 DNA reads TGTGCCAGCAGCTTAGGACAGAGGAGCTCCTACGAGCAGTACTTC.

In its sample, this clonotype was seen once. The rearrangement links TRBV20-1 to TRBJ2-2; D not resolved. Looked up from germline, CDR1 is DFQATT and CDR2 is SNEGSKA (reference sequence). The CDR3 consists of 12 residues. The V end was cut by 6 bases, the J end by 7 bases, with 12 bases between. CDR3 region: CSARYLGGELFF. In DNA form, the CDR3 reads TGCAGTGCCAGATACTTGGGCGGGGAGCTGTTTTTT.

CDR3 in DNA: TGCGCCAGCAGCCAAGAGGGAATAGTAAGGCCGGGGCGGGATGGCTACACCTTC. Its translation: CASSQEGIVRPGRDGYTF. The rearrangement joins TRBV4-3 to TRBJ1-2; TRBD1 might be the D (5 bases). This CDR3 contains 18 residues. CDR1 is LGHNA, CDR2 YSLEER, per germline. Deletions cut 0 bases from V and 6 bases from J, with 23 bases between.

This chain uses TRBV7-2 with TRBJ2-1; 8 nucleotides agree with TRBD1. The CDR3 totals 13 residues. V was pared by 5 bases and J by 8 bases, with 5 bases of the junction left unmatched. CDR1 is SGHTA, CDR2 FQGNSA, per germline. The CDR3 DNA is TGTGCCAGCAGCCCTGACAGGGGTCATGAGCAGTTCTTC. Its translation is CASSPDRGHEQFF.